The 2 T cell receptor beta chains given below trace back to one sample, sequenced in a study of graft-versus-host responses after intestinal transplantation (dated by TCRdb to the early 2020s). The method was the immunoSEQ multiplex PCR assay. What TCRdb holds here is the immuneACCESS table cut down to in-frame rearrangements. Part of the clones is not present; checked against another copy, under half of the missing clones reflect an unresolved V gene, and the others are unexplained. The sample has roughly 100,000 clones on record, roughly 90% of them singletons. Roughly 1% of the sample lies in the top ten. No antigen has been assigned to these receptors. The time point label corresponds to: cells obtained before transplantation from donor or recipient. Source: unstimulated CD4+ T cells sorted from spleen or lymph node cells, taken before intestinal transplant. These receptors originate from a human donor who received an intestinal transplant.

This clone occurred once. This chain links TRBV12-5 with TRBJ1-2, with TRBD1 as a possible D gene (5 bases). Trimming removed 6 bases at V and 5 bases at J, with 13 bases between. The V gene's germline CDR1 is LGHNT and CDR2 FRNRAP. The CDR3 has 13 residues. CDR3 sequence: CASGLDSSYGYTF. DNA for the CDR3: TGTGCTAGTGGATTAGACAGCTCTTATGGCTACACCTTC.

The chain has TRBV18 and TRBJ1-2; D gene unclear. V was shortened by 4 bases and J by 5 bases, with 11 bases between the two germline ends. The CDR3 spans 13 residues. The germline gives CDR1 KGHSH, CDR2 LQKENI. This CDR3 is CASSQSTDYGYTF. CDR3 nucleotides: TGTGCCAGCTCACAGTCCACAGATTATGGCTACACCTTC.